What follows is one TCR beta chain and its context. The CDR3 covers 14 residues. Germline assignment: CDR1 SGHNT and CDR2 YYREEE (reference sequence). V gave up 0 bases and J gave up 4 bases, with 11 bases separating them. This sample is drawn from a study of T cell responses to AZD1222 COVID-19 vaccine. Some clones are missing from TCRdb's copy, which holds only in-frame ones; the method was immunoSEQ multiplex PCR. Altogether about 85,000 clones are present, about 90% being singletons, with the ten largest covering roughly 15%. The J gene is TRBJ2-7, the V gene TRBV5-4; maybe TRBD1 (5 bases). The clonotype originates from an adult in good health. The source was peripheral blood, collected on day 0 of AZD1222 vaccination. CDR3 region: CASSLDMGRYEQYF. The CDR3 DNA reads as TGTGCCAGCAGCTTGGACATGGGGCGGTACGAGCAGTACTTC.